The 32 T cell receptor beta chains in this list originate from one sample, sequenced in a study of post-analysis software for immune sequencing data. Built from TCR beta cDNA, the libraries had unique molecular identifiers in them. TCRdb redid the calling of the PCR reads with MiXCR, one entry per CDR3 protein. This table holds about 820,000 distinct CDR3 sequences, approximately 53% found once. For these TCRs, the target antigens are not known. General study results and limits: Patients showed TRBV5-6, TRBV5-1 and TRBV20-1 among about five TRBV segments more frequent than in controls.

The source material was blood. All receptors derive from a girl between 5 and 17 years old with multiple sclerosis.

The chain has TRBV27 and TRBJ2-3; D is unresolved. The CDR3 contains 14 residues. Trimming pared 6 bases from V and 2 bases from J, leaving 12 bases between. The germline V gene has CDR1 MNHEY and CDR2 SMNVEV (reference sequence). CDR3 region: CASSLRRNTDTQYF. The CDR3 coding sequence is TGTGCCAGCAGCCTACGCAGAAACACAGATACGCAGTATTTT.

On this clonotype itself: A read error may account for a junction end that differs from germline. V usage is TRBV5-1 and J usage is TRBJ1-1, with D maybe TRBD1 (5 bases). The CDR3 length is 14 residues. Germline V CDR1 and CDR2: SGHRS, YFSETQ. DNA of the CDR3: TGCGCCAGCAGCTTGGGACAGCTGAACGCTGAAGCTTTCTTT. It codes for CASSLGQLNAEAFF.

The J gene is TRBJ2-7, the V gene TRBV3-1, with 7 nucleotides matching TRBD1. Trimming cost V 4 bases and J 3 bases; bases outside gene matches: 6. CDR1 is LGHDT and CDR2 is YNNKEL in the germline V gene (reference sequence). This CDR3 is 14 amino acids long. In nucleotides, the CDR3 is TGTGCCAGCAGCCTGTTAGGGACAGTCTACGAGCAGTACTTC. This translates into CASSLLGTVYEQYF.

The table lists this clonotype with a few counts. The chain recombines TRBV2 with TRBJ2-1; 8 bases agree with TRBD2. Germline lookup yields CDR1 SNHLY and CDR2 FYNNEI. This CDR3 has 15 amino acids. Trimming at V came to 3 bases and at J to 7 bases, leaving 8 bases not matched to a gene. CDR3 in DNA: TGTGCCAGCAGTGATATAGCGGGAATAGGGAATGAGCAGTTCTTC. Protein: CASSDIAGIGNEQFF.

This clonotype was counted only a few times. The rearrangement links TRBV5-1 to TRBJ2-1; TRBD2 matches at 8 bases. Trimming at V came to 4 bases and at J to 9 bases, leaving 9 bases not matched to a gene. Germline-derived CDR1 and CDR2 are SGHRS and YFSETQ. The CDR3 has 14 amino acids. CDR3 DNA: TGCGCCAGCAGCGATGGGACTAGTATGAGTGAGCAGTTCTTC. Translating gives CASSDGTSMSEQFF. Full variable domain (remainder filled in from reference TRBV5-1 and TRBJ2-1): KAGVTQTPRYLIKTRGQQVTLSCSPISGHRSVSWYQQTPGQGLQFLFEYFSETQRNKGNFPGRFSGRQFSNSRSEMNVSTLELGDSALYLCASSDGTSMSEQFFGPGTRLTVL.

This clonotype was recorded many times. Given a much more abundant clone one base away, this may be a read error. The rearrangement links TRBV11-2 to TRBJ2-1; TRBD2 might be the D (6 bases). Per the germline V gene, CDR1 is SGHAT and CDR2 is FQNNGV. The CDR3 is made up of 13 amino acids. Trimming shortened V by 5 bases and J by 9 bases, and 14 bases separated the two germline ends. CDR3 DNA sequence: TGTGCCAGCAGCCTCCTTAGCGGCGGTGAGCAGTTCTTC. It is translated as CASSLLSGGEQFF. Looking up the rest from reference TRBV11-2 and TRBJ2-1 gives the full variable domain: EAGVAQSPRYKIIEKRQSVAFWCNPISGHATLYWYQQILGQGPKLLIQFQNNGVVDDSQLPKDRFSAERLKGVDSTLKIQPAKLEDSAVYLCASSLLSGGEQFFGPGTRLTVL.

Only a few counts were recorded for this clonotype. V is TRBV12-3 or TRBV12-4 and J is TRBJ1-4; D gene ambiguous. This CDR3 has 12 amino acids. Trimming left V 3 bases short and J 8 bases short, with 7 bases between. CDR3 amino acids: CASSLLREKLFF. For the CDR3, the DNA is TGTGCCAGCAGTTTGTTACGCGAAAAACTGTTTTTT.

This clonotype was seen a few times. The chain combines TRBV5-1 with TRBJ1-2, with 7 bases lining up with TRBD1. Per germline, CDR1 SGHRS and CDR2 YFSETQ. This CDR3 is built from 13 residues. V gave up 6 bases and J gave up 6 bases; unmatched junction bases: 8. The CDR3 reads CASKLRQGNGYTF. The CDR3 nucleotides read TGCGCCAGCAAATTAAGACAGGGAAATGGCTACACCTTC.

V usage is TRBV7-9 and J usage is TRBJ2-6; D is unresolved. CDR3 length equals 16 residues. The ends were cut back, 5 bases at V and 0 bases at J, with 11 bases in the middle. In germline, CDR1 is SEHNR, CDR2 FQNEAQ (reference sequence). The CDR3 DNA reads TGTGCCAGCAGCCCCTTGTGGGCCTCTGGGGCCAACGTCCTGACTTTC. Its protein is CASSPLWASGANVLTF.

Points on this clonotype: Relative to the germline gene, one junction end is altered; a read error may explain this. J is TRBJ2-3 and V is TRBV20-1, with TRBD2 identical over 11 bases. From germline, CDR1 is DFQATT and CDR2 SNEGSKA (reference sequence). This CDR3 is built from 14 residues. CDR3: CSGKLAGGTDTQYF. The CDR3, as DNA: TGTAGTGGAAAACTAGCGGGGGGCACAGATACGCAGTATTTT.

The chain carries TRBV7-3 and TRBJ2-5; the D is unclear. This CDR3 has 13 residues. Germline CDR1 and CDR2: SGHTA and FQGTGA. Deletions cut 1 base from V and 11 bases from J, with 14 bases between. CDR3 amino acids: CASSLNREFKQYF. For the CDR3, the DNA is TGTGCCAGCAGCTTAAATCGAGAATTCAAGCAGTACTTC.

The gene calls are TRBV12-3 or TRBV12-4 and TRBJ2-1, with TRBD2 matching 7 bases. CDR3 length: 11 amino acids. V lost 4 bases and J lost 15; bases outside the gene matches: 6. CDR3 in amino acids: CASSWGRVPFF. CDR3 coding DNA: TGTGCCAGCAGTTGGGGGAGGGTTCCGTTCTTC.

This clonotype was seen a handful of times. The CDR3 coding sequence is TGCAGCGTTTCAAGACAGGGAGAGACCCAGTACTTC. Amino acid sequence: CSVSRQGETQYF. The V call is TRBV29-1, the J call TRBJ2-5; 7 nucleotides match TRBD1. Trimming removed 5 bases from V and 4 bases from J; junction bases left unmatched: 4. Germline V gene data show CDR1 as SQVTM and CDR2 as ANQGSEA. CDR3 size: 12 residues.

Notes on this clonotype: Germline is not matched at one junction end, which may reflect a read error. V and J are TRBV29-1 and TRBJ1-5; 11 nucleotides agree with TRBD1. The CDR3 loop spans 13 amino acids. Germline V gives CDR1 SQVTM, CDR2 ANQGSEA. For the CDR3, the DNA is TGCAGCGCTTGGACAGGGGGCAATCAGCCTCAGCATTTT. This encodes CSAWTGGNQPQHF.

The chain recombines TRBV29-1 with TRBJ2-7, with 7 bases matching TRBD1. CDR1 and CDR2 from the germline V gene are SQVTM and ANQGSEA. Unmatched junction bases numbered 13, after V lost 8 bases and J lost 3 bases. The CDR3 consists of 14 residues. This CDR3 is CSPGRDRQVYEQYF. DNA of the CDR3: TGCAGCCCGGGCCGGGACAGACAGGTCTACGAGCAGTACTTC.

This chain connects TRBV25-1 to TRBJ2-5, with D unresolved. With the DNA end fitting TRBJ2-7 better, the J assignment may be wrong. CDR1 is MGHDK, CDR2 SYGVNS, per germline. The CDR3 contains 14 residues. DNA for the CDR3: TGTGCCAGCAGTGATCCTAAGGGCGGCTACGAGCAGTACTTC. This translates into CASSDPKGGYEQYF.

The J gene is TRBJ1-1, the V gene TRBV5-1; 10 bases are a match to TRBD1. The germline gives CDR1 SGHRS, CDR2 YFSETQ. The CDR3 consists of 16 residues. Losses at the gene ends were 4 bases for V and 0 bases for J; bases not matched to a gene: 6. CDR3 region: CASSAGTGVMNTEAFF. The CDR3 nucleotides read TGCGCCAGCAGCGCCGGGACAGGGGTCATGAACACTGAAGCTTTCTTT. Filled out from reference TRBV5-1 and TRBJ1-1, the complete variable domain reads KAGVTQTPRYLIKTRGQQVTLSCSPISGHRSVSWYQQTPGQGLQFLFEYFSETQRNKGNFPGRFSGRQFSNSRSEMNVSTLELGDSALYLCASSAGTGVMNTEAFFGQGTRLTVV.

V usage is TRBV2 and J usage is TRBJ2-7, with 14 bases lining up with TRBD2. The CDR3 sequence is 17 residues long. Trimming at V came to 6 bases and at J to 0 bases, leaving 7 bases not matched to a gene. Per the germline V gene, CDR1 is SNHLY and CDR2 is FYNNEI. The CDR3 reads CASSRLAGGVTSYEQYF. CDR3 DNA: TGTGCCAGCAGCAGACTAGCGGGAGGGGTGACCTCCTACGAGCAGTACTTC.

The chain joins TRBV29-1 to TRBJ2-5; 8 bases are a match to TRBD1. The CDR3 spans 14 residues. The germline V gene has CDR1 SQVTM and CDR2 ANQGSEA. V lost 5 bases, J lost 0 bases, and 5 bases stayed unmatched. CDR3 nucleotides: TGCAGCGTTTCCGGGACAGGACACCAAGAGACCCAGTACTTC. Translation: CSVSGTGHQETQYF. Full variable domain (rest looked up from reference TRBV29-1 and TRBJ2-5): SAVISQKPSRDICQRGTSLTIQCQVDSQVTMMFWYRQQPGQSLTLIATANQGSEATYESGFVIDKFPISRPNLTFSTLTVSNMSPEDSSIYLCSVSGTGHQETQYFGPGTRLLVL.

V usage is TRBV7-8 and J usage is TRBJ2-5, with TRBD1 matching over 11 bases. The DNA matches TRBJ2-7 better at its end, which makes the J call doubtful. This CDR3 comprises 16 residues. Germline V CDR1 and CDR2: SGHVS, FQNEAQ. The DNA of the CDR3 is TGTGCCAGCAGCTTAGCGCGGACAGGGGGCGACGACGAGCAGTACTTC. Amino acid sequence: CASSLARTGGDDEQYF.

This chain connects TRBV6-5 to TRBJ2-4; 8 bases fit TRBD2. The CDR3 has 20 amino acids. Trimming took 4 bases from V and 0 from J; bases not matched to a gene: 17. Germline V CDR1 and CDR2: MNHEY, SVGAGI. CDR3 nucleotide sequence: TGTGCCAGCAGTTGGTCCAAGTCCCTAACTAGCGGAACAGCCAAAAACATTCAGTACTTC. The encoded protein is CASSWSKSLTSGTAKNIQYF.

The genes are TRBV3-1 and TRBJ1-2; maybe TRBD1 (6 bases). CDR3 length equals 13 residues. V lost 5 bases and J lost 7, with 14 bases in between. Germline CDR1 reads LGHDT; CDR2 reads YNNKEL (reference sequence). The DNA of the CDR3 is TGTGCCAGCAGCTCAGGGGCGGGCGTTGGCTACACCTTC. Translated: CASSSGAGVGYTF.

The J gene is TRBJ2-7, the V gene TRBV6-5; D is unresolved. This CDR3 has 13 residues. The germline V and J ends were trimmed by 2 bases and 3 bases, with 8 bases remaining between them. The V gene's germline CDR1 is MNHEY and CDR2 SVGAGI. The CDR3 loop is CASSYTAHYEQYF. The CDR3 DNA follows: TGTGCCAGCAGTTACACGGCACACTACGAGCAGTACTTC.

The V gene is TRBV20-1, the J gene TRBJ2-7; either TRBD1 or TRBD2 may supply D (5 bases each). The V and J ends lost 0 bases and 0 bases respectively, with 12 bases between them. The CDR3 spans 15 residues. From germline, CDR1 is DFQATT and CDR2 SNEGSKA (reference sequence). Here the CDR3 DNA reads TGCAGTGCTAGAGATTTTAGGGACCTCTCCTACGAGCAGTACTTC. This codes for CSARDFRDLSYEQYF.

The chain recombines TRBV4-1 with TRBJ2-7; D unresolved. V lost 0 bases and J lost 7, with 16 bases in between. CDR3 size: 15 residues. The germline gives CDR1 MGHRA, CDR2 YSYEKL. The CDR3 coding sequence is TGCGCCAGCAGCCAAGATTGGGCGACGGTTCGAGAGCAGTACTTC. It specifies CASSQDWATVREQYF.

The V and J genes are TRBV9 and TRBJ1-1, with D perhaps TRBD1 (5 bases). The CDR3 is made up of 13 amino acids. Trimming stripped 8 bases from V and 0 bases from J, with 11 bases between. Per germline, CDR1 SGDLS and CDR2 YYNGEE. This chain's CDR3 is CASSREMNTEAFF. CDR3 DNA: TGTGCCAGTTCCAGGGAAATGAACACTGAAGCTTTCTTT.

Here the CDR3 reads CASSLVPGNYEQYF. CDR3 DNA sequence: TGTGCCAGCAGCTTAGTTCCGGGAAACTACGAGCAGTACTTC. J is TRBJ2-1 and V is TRBV7-2; a weak D match, TRBD2 (5 bases). Near its end, the DNA agrees better with TRBJ2-7, so the J call may be wrong. CDR3 length: 14 residues. Germline V gives CDR1 SGHTA, CDR2 FQGNSA.

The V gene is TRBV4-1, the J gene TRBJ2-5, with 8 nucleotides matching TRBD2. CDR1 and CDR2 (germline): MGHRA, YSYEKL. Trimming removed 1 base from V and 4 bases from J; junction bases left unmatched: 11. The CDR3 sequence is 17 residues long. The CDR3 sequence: CASSQVFIGRAGETQYF. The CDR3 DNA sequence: TGCGCCAGCAGCCAAGTATTTATCGGGAGGGCCGGAGAGACCCAGTACTTC.

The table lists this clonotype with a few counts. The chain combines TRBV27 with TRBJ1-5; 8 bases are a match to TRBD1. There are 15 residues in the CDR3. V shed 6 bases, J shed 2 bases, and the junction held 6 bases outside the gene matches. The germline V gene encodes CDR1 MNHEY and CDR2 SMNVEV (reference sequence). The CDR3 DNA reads TGTGCCAGCAGACCGGACAGGGTTGGCAATCAGCCCCAGCATTTT. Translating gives CASRPDRVGNQPQHF.

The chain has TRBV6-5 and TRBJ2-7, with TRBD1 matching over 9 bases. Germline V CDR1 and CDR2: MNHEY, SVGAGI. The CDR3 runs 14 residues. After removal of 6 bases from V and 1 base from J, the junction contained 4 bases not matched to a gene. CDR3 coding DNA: TGTGCCAGCAGGACAGGGGGGAGTTCCTACGAGCAGTACTTC. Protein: CASRTGGSSYEQYF.

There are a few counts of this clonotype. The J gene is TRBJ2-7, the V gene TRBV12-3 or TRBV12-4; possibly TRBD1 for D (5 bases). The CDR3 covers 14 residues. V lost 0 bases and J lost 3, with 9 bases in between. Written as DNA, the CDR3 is TGTGCCAGCAGTTTAGCGACAGTGGTCTACGAGCAGTACTTC. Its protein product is CASSLATVVYEQYF.

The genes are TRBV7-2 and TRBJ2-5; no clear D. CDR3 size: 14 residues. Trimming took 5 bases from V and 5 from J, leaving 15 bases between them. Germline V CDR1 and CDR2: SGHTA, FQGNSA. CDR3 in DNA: TGTGCCAGCAGCAATTACGGACGAGCGGAGACCCAGTACTTC. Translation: CASSNYGRAETQYF.